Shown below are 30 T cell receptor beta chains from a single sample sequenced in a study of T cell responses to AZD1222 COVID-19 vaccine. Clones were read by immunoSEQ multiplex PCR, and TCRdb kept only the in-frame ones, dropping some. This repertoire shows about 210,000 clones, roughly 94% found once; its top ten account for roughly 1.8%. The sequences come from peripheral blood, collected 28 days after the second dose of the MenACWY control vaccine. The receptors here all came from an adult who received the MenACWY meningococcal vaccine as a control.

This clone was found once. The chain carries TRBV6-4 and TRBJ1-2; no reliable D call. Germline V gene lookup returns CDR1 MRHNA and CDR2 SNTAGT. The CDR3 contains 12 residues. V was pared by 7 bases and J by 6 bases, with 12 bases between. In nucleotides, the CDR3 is TGTGCCAGCACCGACCGTCCAAATGGCTACACCTTC. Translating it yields CASTDRPNGYTF.

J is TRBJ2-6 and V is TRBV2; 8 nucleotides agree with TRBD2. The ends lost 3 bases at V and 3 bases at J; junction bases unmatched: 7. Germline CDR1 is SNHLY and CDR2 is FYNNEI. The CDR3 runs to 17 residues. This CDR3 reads CASSELRAGVGANVLTF. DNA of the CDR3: TGTGCCAGCAGTGAGTTACGAGCGGGAGTTGGGGCCAACGTCCTGACTTTC.

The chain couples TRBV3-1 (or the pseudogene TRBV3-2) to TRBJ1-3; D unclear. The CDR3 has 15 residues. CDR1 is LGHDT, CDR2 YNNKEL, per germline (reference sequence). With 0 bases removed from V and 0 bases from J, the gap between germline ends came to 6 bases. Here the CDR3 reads CASSQEGRSGNTIYF. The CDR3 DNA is TGTGCCAGCAGCCAAGAAGGACGCTCTGGAAACACCATATATTTT.

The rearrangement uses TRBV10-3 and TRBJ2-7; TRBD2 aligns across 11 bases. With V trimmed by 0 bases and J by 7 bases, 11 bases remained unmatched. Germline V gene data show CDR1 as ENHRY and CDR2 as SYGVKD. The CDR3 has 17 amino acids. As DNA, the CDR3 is TGTGCCATCAGTGAGTCGACGGGACTAGCGGCCCCCGCGGAGCAGTACTTC. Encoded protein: CAISESTGLAAPAEQYF.

This CDR3 reads CASSVGRPDEQFF. The CDR3 nucleotides read TGTGCCAGCAGCGTAGGACGACCGGATGAGCAGTTCTTC. The chain joins TRBV9 to TRBJ2-1; D is undetermined. Trimming took off 0 bases at V and 8 bases at J, with 9 bases between the two ends. This CDR3 region has 13 residues. Germline V gene lookup returns CDR1 SGDLS and CDR2 YYNGEE. The whole variable domain, filled in from reference TRBV9 and TRBJ2-1, reads DSGVTQTPKHLITATGQRVTLRCSPRSGDLSVYWYQQSLDQGLQFLIQYYNGEERAKGNILERFSAQQFPDLHSELNLSSLELGDSALYFCASSVGRPDEQFFGPGTRLTVL.

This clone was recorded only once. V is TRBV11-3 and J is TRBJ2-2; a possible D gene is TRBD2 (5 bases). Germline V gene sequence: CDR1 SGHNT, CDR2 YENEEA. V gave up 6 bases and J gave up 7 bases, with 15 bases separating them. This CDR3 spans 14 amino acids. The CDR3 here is CASRSRGTDGELFF. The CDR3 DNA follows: TGTGCCAGCAGATCCCGGGGTACGGACGGGGAGCTGTTTTTT.

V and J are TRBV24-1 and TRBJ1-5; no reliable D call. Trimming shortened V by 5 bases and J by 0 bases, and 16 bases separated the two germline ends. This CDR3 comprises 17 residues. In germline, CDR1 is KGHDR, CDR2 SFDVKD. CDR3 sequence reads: CATSAKIGLDSNQPQHF. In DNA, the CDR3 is TGTGCCACCAGTGCCAAAATAGGGCTGGATAGCAATCAGCCCCAGCATTTT.

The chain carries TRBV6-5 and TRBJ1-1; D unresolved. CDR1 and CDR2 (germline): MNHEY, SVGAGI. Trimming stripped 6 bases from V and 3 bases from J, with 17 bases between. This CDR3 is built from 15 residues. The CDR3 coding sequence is TGTGCCAGCAGAGTCCAAGCAACAACTTACACTGAAGCTTTCTTT. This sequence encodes CASRVQATTYTEAFF.

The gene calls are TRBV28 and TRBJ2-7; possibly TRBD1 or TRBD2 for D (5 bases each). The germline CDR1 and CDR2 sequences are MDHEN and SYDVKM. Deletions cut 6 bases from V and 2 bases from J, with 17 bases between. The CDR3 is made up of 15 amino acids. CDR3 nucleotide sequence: TGTGCCAGCAGCCCTTCGGACATCGGGACCTACGAGCAGTACTTC. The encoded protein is CASSPSDIGTYEQYF.

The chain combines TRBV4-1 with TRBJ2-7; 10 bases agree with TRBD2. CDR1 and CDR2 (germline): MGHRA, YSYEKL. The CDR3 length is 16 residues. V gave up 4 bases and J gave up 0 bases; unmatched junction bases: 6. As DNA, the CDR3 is TGCGCCAGCAGCCCCTGGACTAGCGGAAACTCCTACGAGCAGTACTTC. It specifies CASSPWTSGNSYEQYF.

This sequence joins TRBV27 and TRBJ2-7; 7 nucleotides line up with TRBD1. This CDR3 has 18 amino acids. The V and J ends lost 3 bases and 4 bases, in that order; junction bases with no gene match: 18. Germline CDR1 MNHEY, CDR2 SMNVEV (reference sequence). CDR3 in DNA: TGTGCCAGCAGTTTCTTAGGGACAGTCGAGGGTAATAATTACGAGCAGTACTTC. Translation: CASSFLGTVEGNNYEQYF.

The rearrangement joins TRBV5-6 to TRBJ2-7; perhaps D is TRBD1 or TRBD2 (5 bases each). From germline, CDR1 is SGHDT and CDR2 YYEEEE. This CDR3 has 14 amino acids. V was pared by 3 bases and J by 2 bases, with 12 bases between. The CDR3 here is CASSSWGWTYEQYF. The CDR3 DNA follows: TGTGCCAGCAGCTCCTGGGGGTGGACCTACGAGCAGTACTTC.

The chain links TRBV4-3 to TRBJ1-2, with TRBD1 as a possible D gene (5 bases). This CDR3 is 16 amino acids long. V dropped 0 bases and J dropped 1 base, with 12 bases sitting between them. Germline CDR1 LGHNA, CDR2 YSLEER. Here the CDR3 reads CASSQDLQERNYGYTF. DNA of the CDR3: TGCGCCAGCAGCCAAGATTTACAGGAGCGTAACTATGGCTACACCTTC.

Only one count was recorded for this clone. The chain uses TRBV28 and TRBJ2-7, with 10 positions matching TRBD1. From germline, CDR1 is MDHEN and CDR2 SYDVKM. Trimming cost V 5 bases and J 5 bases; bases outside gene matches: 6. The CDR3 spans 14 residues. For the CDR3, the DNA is TGTGCCAGCAGTCCGGGACAGGGGTTCCACGAGCAGTACTTC. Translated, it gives CASSPGQGFHEQYF.

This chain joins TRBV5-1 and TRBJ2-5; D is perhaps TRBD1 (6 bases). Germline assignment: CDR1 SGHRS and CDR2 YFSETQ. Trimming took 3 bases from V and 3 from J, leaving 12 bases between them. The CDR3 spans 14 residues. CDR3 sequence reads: CASSSGQPKETQYF. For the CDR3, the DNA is TGCGCCAGCAGCTCTGGACAGCCGAAAGAGACCCAGTACTTC.

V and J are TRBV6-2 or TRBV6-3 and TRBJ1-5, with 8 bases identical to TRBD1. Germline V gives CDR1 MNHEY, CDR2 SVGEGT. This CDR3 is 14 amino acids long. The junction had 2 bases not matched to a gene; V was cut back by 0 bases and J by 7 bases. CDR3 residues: CASSYSNRGQPQHF. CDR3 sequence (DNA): TGTGCCAGCAGTTACTCGAACAGGGGGCAGCCCCAGCATTTT.

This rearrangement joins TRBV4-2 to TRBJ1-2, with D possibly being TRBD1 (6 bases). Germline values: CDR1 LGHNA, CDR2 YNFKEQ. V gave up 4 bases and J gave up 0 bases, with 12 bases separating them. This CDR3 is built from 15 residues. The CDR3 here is CASSLPGTTNYGYTF. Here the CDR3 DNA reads TGTGCCAGCAGCCTTCCCGGGACAACTAACTATGGCTACACCTTC.

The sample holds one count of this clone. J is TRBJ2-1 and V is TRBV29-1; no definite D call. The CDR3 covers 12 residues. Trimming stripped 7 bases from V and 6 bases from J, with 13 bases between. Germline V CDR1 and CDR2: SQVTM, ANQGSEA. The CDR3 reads CSAARSINEQFF. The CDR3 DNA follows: TGCAGCGCCGCCCGCAGCATCAATGAGCAGTTCTTC.

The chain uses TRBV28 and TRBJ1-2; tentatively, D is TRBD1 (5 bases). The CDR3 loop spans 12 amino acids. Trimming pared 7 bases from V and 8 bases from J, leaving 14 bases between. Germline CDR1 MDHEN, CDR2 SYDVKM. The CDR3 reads CASTSGAVGYTF. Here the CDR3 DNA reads TGTGCCAGCACCTCCGGGGCAGTCGGCTACACCTTC.

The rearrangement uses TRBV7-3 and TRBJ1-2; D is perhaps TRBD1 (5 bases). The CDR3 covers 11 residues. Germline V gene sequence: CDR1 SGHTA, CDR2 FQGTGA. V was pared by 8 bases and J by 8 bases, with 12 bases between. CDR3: CASLGTLGYTF. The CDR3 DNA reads TGTGCCAGCTTAGGGACCCTCGGCTACACCTTC.

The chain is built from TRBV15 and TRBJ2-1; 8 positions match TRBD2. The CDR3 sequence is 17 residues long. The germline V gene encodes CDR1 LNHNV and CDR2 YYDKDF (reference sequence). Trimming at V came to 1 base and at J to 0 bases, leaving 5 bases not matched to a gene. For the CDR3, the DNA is TGTGCCACCAGCAGAGCCCTGAGCGGGAGCTCCTACAATGAGCAGTTCTTC. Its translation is CATSRALSGSSYNEQFF.

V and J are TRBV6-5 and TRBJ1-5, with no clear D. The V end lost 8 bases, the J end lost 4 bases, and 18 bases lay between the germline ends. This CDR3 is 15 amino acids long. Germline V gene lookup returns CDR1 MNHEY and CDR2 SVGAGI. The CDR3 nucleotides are TGTGCCAGCGGCTTGGGTGGTAGTGGGAATCAGCCCCAGCATTTT. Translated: CASGLGGSGNQPQHF.

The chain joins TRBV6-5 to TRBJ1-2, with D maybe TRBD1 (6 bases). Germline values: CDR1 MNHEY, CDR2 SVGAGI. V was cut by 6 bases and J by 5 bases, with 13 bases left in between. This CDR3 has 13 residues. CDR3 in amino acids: CASSGTFSYGYTF. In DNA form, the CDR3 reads TGTGCCAGCAGCGGGACATTCTCATATGGCTACACCTTC.

This CDR3 is CASSYGGGSNQPQHF. DNA for the CDR3: TGTGCCAGCAGTTACGGGGGAGGGAGCAATCAGCCCCAGCATTTT. The chain employs TRBV6-2 or TRBV6-3 and TRBJ1-5; tentative D call: TRBD1 (5 bases). CDR1 and CDR2 from the germline V gene are MNHEY and SVGEGT. V lost 2 bases and J lost 1, with 9 bases in between. This CDR3 is built from 15 residues.

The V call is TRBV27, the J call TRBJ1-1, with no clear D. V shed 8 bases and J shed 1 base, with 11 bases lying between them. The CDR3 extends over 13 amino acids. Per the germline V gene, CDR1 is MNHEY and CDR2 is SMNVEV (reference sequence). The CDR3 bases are TGTGCCAGCCAACTCCGGGAGAACACTGAAGCTTTCTTT. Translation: CASQLRENTEAFF.

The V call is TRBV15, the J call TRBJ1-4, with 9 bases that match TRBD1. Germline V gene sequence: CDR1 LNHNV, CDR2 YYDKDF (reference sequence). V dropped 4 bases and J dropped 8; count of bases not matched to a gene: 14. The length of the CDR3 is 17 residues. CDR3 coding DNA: TGTGCCACCAGCACCGAAGGGGCGGGACAGGGCGGCGAAAAACTGTTTTTT. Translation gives CATSTEGAGQGGEKLFF.

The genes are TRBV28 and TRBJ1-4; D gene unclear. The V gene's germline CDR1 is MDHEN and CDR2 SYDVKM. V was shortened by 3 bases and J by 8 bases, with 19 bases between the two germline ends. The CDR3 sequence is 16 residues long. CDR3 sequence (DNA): TGTGCCAGCAGTTTCCCCGGGCCCCACGGTTGGGAAAAACTGTTTTTT. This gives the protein CASSFPGPHGWEKLFF.

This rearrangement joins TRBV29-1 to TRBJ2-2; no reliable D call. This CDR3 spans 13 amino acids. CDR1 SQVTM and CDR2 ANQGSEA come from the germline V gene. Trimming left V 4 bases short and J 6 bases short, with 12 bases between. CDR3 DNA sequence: TGCAGCGTTGCTGGTGTGTTCGCCGGGGAGCTGTTTTTT. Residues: CSVAGVFAGELFF.

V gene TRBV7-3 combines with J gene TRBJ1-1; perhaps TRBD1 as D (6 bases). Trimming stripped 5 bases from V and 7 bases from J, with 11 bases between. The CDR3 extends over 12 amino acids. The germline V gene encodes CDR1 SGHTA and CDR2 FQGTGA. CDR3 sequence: CASSPGADEAFF. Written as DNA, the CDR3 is TGTGCCAGCAGCCCAGGGGCCGATGAAGCTTTCTTT.

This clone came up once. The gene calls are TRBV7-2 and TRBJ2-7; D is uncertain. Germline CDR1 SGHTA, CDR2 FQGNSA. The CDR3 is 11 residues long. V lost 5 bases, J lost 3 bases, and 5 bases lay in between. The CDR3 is CASSPNYEQYF. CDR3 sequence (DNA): TGTGCCAGCAGCCCGAACTACGAGCAGTACTTC.